These 4 T cell receptor beta chains originate from one sample sequenced in a study of blood T cell repertoires in COVID-19. Libraries were prepared by immunoSEQ multiplex PCR; TCRdb keeps only in-frame clonotypes and omits some of them. The sample consists of 350,000 to 450,000 clones, 85% of them appearing once. The specimen sequenced was peripheral blood. All receptors come from a woman between 18 and 30 years old with acute or convalescent COVID-19.

The genes are TRBV6-5 and TRBJ1-2; TRBD1 might be the D (6 bases). The CDR3 consists of 15 residues. V lost 4 bases and J 8 bases, leaving 20 bases between the germline ends. Germline assignment: CDR1 MNHEY and CDR2 SVGAGI. CDR3 protein: CASSSVEGDSKGYTF. The CDR3 nucleotides read TGTGCCAGCAGTTCCGTAGAGGGGGATTCAAAAGGCTACACCTTC.

The chain employs TRBV21-1 and TRBJ1-1; no DNA check was done on the table's D call, TRBD1. TRBV21-1 is labeled a pseudogene. The CDR3 sequence is 15 residues long. The DNA for the CDR3 is TGTGCCAGCAGCAAAAGGGACAGGGGAGGCACTGAAGCTTTCTTT. This gives the protein CASSKRDRGGTEAFF.

This chain joins TRBV25-1 and TRBJ2-1; 8 bases match TRBD2. The V gene end was trimmed by 4 bases and the J gene end by 7 bases; junction bases not matched to a gene: 15. The V gene's germline CDR1 is MGHDK and CDR2 SYGVNS. The CDR3 is made up of 17 amino acids. The CDR3 nucleotides read TGTGCCAGCAGTGGACCCCGTGGTAGCGGGATAAGTAATGAGCAGTTCTTC. This gives the protein CASSGPRGSGISNEQFF.

The chain employs TRBV4-1 and TRBJ1-2; 8 positions agree with TRBD1. Germline CDR1 reads MGHRA; CDR2 reads YSYEKL. The CDR3 sequence is 13 residues long. With 4 bases clipped from V and 6 bases from J, the junction kept 4 bases outside the gene matches. The CDR3 bases are TGCGCCAGCAGCCCATCGACAGGGGATGGCTACACCTTC. It translates to CASSPSTGDGYTF.